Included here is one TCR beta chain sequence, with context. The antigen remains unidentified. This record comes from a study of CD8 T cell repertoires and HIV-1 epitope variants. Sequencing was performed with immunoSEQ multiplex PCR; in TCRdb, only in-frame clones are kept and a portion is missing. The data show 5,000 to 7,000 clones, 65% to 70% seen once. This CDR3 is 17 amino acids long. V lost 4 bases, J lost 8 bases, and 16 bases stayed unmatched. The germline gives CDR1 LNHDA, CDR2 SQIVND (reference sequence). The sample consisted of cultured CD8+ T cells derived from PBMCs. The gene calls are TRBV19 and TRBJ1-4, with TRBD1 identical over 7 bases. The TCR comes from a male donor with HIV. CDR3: CASSTQTDRTMREKLFF. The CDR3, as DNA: TGTGCCAGTAGTACACAAACGGACAGGACGATGCGGGAAAAACTGTTTTTT.